One sample yielded the 12 T cell receptor beta chains listed below, sequenced in a study of CD8 T cell repertoires and HIV-1 epitope variants. Here immunoSEQ multiplex PCR was the method, and the copy in TCRdb shows in-frame clones only, minus some. The sample records 5,800 or so clones, 55% to 65% being singletons. These receptors are not linked to any known antigen. The material sequenced was cultured CD8+ T cells derived from PBMCs. These receptors all come from a male donor with HIV.

The chain combines TRBV7-6 with TRBJ1-2; the D gene is possibly TRBD1 (6 bases). Between the trimmed V and J ends, which lost 2 bases and 8 bases, there was a span of 15 bases. CDR3 size: 14 residues. Germline V CDR1 and CDR2: SGHVS, FNYEAQ. In DNA form, the CDR3 reads TGTGCCAGCAGCTTACAGGTGCCAGGGGAAGGCTACACCTTC. Amino acids: CASSLQVPGEGYTF.

This clone appeared a few times. The chain carries TRBV23-1 and TRBJ1-1; unclear D gene. TRBV23-1 is an ORF, with its function uncertain. This CDR3 contains 12 residues. Trimming removed 7 bases from V and 1 base from J, with 7 bases in between. The CDR3 sequence is CASKHGNTEAFF. CDR3 bases: TGCGCCAGCAAACACGGGAACACTGAAGCTTTCTTT.

This clone was seen just once. The chain employs TRBV7-9 and TRBJ1-2; D unclear. CDR3 size: 13 residues. Germline V gene sequence: CDR1 SEHNR, CDR2 FQNEAQ (reference sequence). V lost 3 bases and J lost 3, with 8 bases in between. The CDR3: CASSFPTDYGYTF. The CDR3 DNA reads TGTGCCAGCAGCTTCCCGACGGACTATGGCTACACCTTC.

The CDR3 nucleotides read TGTGCCAGCAGCTTAGGGGACTATACGCAGTATTTT. Protein: CASSLGDYTQYF. This chain joins TRBV7-9 and TRBJ2-3; D may be TRBD2 (6 bases). V lost 1 base and J lost 7, with 6 bases in between. The CDR3 runs 12 residues. Germline V gives CDR1 SEHNR, CDR2 FQNEAQ (reference sequence).

This clone qualifies as large. The chain combines TRBV6-1 with TRBJ2-7; 9 nucleotides align to TRBD1. CDR1 is MNHNS and CDR2 is SASEGT in the germline V gene. The CDR3 loop spans 14 amino acids. V lost 6 bases, J lost 0 bases, and 3 bases stayed unmatched. CDR3 protein: CASRQGASSYEQYF. The DNA for the CDR3 is TGTGCCAGCAGACAGGGGGCTTCCTCCTACGAGCAGTACTTC.

This clone was observed a handful of times. V and J are TRBV7-9 and TRBJ2-7, with 8 bases identical to TRBD1. After removal of 11 bases from V and 3 bases from J, the junction contained 6 bases not matched to a gene. Per germline, CDR1 SEHNR and CDR2 FQNEAQ (reference sequence). This CDR3 has 12 residues. CDR3 sequence: CASETGDYEQYF. Written as DNA, the CDR3 is TGTGCCTCAGAGACAGGGGACTACGAGCAGTACTTC.

This chain uses TRBV30 with TRBJ1-1; 8 nucleotides match TRBD1. The germline V gene has CDR1 GTSNPN and CDR2 SVGIG (reference sequence). CDR3 length: 14 amino acids. V shed 3 bases, J shed 0 bases, and the junction held 3 bases outside the gene matches. In DNA, the CDR3 is TGTGCCTGGAGCCAGGGGGCGCTGAACACTGAAGCTTTCTTT. This encodes CAWSQGALNTEAFF.

This clone is labeled as medium-sized (0.01 to 0.1%). The rearrangement uses TRBV4-2 and TRBJ2-7; 7 nucleotides line up with TRBD1. Unmatched junction bases numbered 3, after V lost 2 bases and J lost 5 bases. The CDR3 consists of 13 residues. Germline CDR1 and CDR2: LGHNA and YNFKEQ. The CDR3 here is CASSQTGVNEQYF. CDR3 nucleotide sequence: TGTGCCAGCAGCCAAACAGGGGTCAACGAGCAGTACTTC.

J is TRBJ2-7 and V is TRBV28; D might be TRBD1 or TRBD2, each matching 5 bases. The germline V gene has CDR1 MDHEN and CDR2 SYDVKM. V lost 3 bases and J 3 bases, leaving 12 bases between the germline ends. The length of the CDR3 is 14 residues. The CDR3, as DNA: TGTGCCAGCAGTTTTAGGGACCAAGACTACGAGCAGTACTTC. Its translation: CASSFRDQDYEQYF.

V usage is TRBV7-9 and J usage is TRBJ2-7; D is possibly TRBD1 (6 bases). The CDR3 extends over 15 amino acids. The ends were cut back, 5 bases at V and 4 bases at J, with 18 bases in the middle. Per the germline V gene, CDR1 is SEHNR and CDR2 is FQNEAQ (reference sequence). The CDR3 here is CASSRGTSRSYEQYF. CDR3 sequence (DNA): TGTGCCAGCAGCCGAGGGACAAGCAGATCATACGAGCAGTACTTC.

The CDR3 loop reads CASSLGGGTEAFF. The CDR3 DNA follows: TGTGCCAGCAGTTTAGGGGGAGGGACTGAAGCTTTCTTT. This rearrangement joins TRBV27 to TRBJ1-1; weak D call: TRBD1 (5 bases). V was shortened by 2 bases and J by 5 bases, with 9 bases between the two germline ends. This CDR3 spans 13 amino acids. The V gene's germline CDR1 is MNHEY and CDR2 SMNVEV (reference sequence).

This rearrangement joins TRBV28 to TRBJ1-6; D is ambiguous. Per the germline V gene, CDR1 is MDHEN and CDR2 is SYDVKM. V lost 7 bases and J 0 bases, leaving 7 bases between the germline ends. The CDR3 is made up of 14 amino acids. Here the CDR3 reads CASKYLSYNSPLHF. The DNA for the CDR3 is TGTGCCAGCAAATACCTCTCCTATAATTCACCCCTCCACTTT.